The 9 T cell receptor beta chains given below trace back to one sample, sequenced in a study of T cell repertoires in cytomegalovirus infection. These receptors' targets are unknown. TCRdb analysed the reads with MiXCR anew, one entry per CDR3 protein. Among hundreds of thousands of distinct CDR3 sequences listed, approximately 32% were seen once. Material: cultured CD8+ T cells from PBMCs, obtained from culture after CMV antigen stimulation. The receptor set was obtained from a human donor in good health (CMV status not recorded). Some clones in this sample may be carry-over from other donors' samples.

In nucleotides, the CDR3 is TGTGCCAGCAGTGACCGGGACACCCATTCGGACGGCTACACCTTC. It encodes CASSDRDTHSDGYTF. V and J are TRBV6-2 or TRBV6-3 and TRBJ1-2, with a possible D match to TRBD1 (6 bases). V dropped 5 bases and J dropped 8 bases, with 21 bases sitting between them. The CDR3 runs 15 residues. From germline, CDR1 is MNHEY and CDR2 SVGEGT.

V is TRBV11-3 and J is TRBJ2-1; no clear D. Looked up from germline, CDR1 is SGHNT and CDR2 is YENEEA. Trimming removed 3 bases from V and 7 bases from J, with 16 bases in between. The CDR3 has 15 amino acids. The CDR3 is CASSFGPDPINEQFF. Written as DNA, the CDR3 is TGTGCCAGCAGCTTTGGTCCAGACCCCATTAATGAGCAGTTCTTC.

This clonotype came up a few times. V gene TRBV6-1 combines with J gene TRBJ2-7, with 8 bases lining up with TRBD2. Germline-derived CDR1 and CDR2 are MNHNS and SASEGT. J was trimmed by 7 bases and V by 5 bases; bases with no gene match: 7. The CDR3 is 13 residues long. CDR3 residues: CASSTAGVLEQYF. Here the CDR3 DNA reads TGTGCCAGCAGTACAGCGGGGGTCCTGGAGCAGTACTTC.

The chain employs TRBV12-3 or TRBV12-4 and TRBJ2-1; 7 nucleotides line up with TRBD1. CDR3 length: 16 amino acids. The trim removed 1 base at V and 4 bases at J, leaving 7 bases unmatched. The CDR3 DNA sequence: TGTGCCAGCAGTTTAGAGGGGACAGCGGATTACAATGAGCAGTTCTTC. It yields the protein CASSLEGTADYNEQFF.

The chain couples TRBV6-1 to TRBJ1-1; D remains unclear. Per germline, CDR1 MNHNS and CDR2 SASEGT. The CDR3 consists of 15 residues. V was trimmed by 4 bases and J by 4 bases, leaving 16 bases between them. CDR3 protein: CASSAGSERRTEAFF. The CDR3 DNA is TGTGCCAGCAGTGCAGGCTCTGAGAGGCGCACTGAAGCTTTCTTT.

This clonotype has a count of ten or more. The rearrangement links TRBV7-8 to TRBJ2-5, with D possibly TRBD2 on 6 matching bases. In germline, CDR1 is SGHVS, CDR2 FQNEAQ. The V end lost 3 bases, the J end lost 2 bases, and 13 bases lay between the germline ends. There are 15 residues in the CDR3. The CDR3 region has the DNA TGTGCCAGCAGCTTTCAGACTAGTAAGCAAGAGACCCAGTACTTC. This sequence encodes CASSFQTSKQETQYF.

This chain uses TRBV7-9 with TRBJ1-6; possible D gene TRBD1, 6 bases. Deletions cut 4 bases from V and 10 bases from J, with 14 bases between. The CDR3 totals 14 residues. Per germline, CDR1 SEHNR and CDR2 FQNEAQ (reference sequence). CDR3 bases: TGTGCCAGCAGCTCGGGGGCGGGGCCGTCACCCCTCCACTTT. This gives the protein CASSSGAGPSPLHF. Looking up the rest from reference TRBV7-9 and TRBJ1-6 gives the full variable domain: DTGVSQNPRHKITKRGQNVTFRCDPISEHNRLYWYRQTLGQGPEFLTYFQNEAQLEKSRLLSDRFSAERPKGSFSTLEIQRTEQGDSAMYLCASSSGAGPSPLHFGNGTRLTVT.

Many counts were recorded for this clonotype. V and J are TRBV7-8 and TRBJ1-4; 7 bases align to TRBD1. The length of the CDR3 is 14 residues. Trimming at V came to 1 base and at J to 5 bases, leaving 1 base not matched to a gene. CDR1 and CDR2 (germline): SGHVS, FQNEAQ. CDR3 DNA: TGTGCCAGCAGCTTAGAACAGGGGAATGAAAAACTGTTTTTT. Translated, it gives CASSLEQGNEKLFF.

This chain connects TRBV29-1 to TRBJ1-6, with no clear D. Trimming cost V 4 bases and J 9 bases, with 10 bases left between them. Germline loops: CDR1 SQVTM, CDR2 ANQGSEA. This CDR3 spans 12 amino acids. CDR3 sequence reads: CSVADFGSPLHF. In DNA, the CDR3 is TGCAGCGTTGCAGACTTTGGTTCACCCCTCCACTTT.